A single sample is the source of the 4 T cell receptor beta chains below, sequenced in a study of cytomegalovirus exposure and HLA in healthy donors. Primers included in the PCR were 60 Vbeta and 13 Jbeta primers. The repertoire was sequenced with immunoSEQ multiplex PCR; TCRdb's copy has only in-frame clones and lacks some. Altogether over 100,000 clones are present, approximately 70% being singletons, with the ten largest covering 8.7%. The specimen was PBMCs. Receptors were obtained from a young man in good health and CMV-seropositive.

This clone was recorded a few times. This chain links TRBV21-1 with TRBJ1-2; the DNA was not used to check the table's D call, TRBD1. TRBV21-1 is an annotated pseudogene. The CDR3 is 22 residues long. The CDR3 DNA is TGTGCCAGCAGCAAATATAATGGTCACCCGACAGGGGTCGGGGCGTTTGGCTATGGCTACACCTTC. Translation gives CASSKYNGHPTGVGAFGYGYTF.

Here the CDR3 DNA reads TGTGCCAGCAGTTTATGGATAGATACTAACTATGGCTACACCTTC. Its translation: CASSLWIDTNYGYTF. The chain carries TRBV28 and TRBJ1-2; D uncertain. CDR3 length equals 15 residues. V was pared by 0 bases and J by 0 bases, with 8 bases between. CDR1 and CDR2 (germline): MDHEN, SYDVKM.

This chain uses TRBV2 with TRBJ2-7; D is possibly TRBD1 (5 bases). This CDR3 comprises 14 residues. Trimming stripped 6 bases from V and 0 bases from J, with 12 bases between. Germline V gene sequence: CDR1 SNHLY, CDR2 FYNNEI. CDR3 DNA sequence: TGTGCCAGCAGACTAAGGGGCAGCTCCTACGAGCAGTACTTC. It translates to CASRLRGSSYEQYF.

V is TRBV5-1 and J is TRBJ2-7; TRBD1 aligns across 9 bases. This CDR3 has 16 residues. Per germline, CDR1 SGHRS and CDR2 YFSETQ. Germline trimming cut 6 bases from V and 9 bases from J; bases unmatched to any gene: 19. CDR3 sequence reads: CASTQGTGSFSPGQYF. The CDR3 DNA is TGCGCCAGCACCCAAGGGACAGGGAGCTTCTCGCCGGGGCAGTACTTC.